A single sample gave rise to the 10 T cell receptor beta chains below, sequenced in a study of early T cells in non-severe SARS-CoV-2 infection. Using its own MiXCR run on the 5' RACE reads, TCRdb lists one record per CDR3 protein. This sample has roughly 70,000 distinct CDR3 sequences; 20% to 25% occur once, and the top ten carry 16%. The sequencing used whole blood, collected at baseline. The receptors shown here come from an adult who was a healthcare worker with PCR-confirmed SARS-CoV-2 infection or an uninfected control (not recorded which).

The rearrangement links TRBV2 to TRBJ1-5, with TRBD1 identical over 10 bases. V trimming: 6 bases; J trimming: 6 bases; junction bases outside the gene matches: 8. Looked up from germline, CDR1 is SNHLY and CDR2 is FYNNEI. The CDR3 covers 15 residues. This CDR3 reads CASSSRTGGSQPQHF. The CDR3 DNA reads as TGTGCCAGCAGCAGTAGGACAGGGGGAAGTCAGCCCCAGCATTTT.

This clonotype came up a few times. V and J are TRBV6-6 and TRBJ2-4; TRBD1 might be the D (6 bases). Germline-derived CDR1 and CDR2 are MNHNY and SVGAGI (reference sequence). V was trimmed by 2 bases and J by 8 bases, leaving 13 bases between them. The CDR3 is 14 residues long. The CDR3 spells CASSYRDRHDIQYF. CDR3 nucleotide sequence: TGTGCCAGCAGTTACCGAGACAGGCATGACATTCAGTACTTC.

This clonotype was picked up a small number of times. This chain links TRBV20-1 with TRBJ2-2; no reliable D call. Trimming pared 3 bases from V and 7 bases from J, leaving 15 bases between. Looked up from germline, CDR1 is DFQATT and CDR2 is SNEGSKA (reference sequence). This CDR3 has 14 residues. Here the CDR3 reads CSASTWGYDGELFF. CDR3 nucleotides: TGCAGTGCTAGTACGTGGGGATACGACGGGGAGCTGTTTTTT.

This clonotype occurred a few times. V and J are TRBV2 and TRBJ2-1; D gene uncertain. V dropped 5 bases and J dropped 2 bases, with 7 bases sitting between them. The CDR3 runs 13 residues. CDR1 and CDR2 from the germline V gene are SNHLY and FYNNEI. The CDR3 coding sequence is TGTGCCAGCAGTCTACAGCCCTACAATGAGCAGTTCTTC. This codes for CASSLQPYNEQFF.

The sample holds a few counts of this clonotype. The chain joins TRBV7-9 to TRBJ2-1; 11 nucleotides line up with TRBD2. Per germline, CDR1 SEHNR and CDR2 FQNEAQ (reference sequence). This CDR3 spans 16 amino acids. V was clipped by 6 bases and J by 1 base; unmatched bases: 5. The CDR3 region is CASSSLAGGSYNEQFF. CDR3 coding DNA: TGTGCCAGCAGTTCCCTAGCGGGGGGATCCTACAATGAGCAGTTCTTC.

This chain links TRBV7-9 with TRBJ1-4; no clear D. V lost 5 bases and J 8 bases, leaving 12 bases between the germline ends. The CDR3 contains 13 residues. The germline V gene encodes CDR1 SEHNR and CDR2 FQNEAQ (reference sequence). In DNA, the CDR3 is TGTGCCAGCAGCCCCGACGGACCAGAAAAACTGTTTTTT. Its translation: CASSPDGPEKLFF.

The chain has TRBV29-1 and TRBJ2-1; D is possibly TRBD1 (5 bases). V lost 7 bases and J lost 3, with 7 bases in between. CDR3 length: 11 residues. From germline, CDR1 is SQVTM and CDR2 ANQGSEA. The DNA for the CDR3 is TGCAGCGGCAGGGTCTACAATGAGCAGTTCTTC. Residues: CSGRVYNEQFF.

This chain links TRBV29-1 with TRBJ2-3; the D is unclear. Per germline, CDR1 SQVTM and CDR2 ANQGSEA. V lost 0 bases and J 9 bases, leaving 10 bases between the germline ends. The CDR3 consists of 12 residues. CDR3 bases: TGCAGCGTTGAAGATAGGGCAGCCACGCAGTATTTT. It is translated as CSVEDRAATQYF.

This clonotype has a count of ten or more. The gene calls are TRBV7-9 and TRBJ2-1, with D perhaps being TRBD1 or TRBD2 (6 bases each). In germline, CDR1 is SEHNR, CDR2 FQNEAQ (reference sequence). This CDR3 region has 15 residues. The germline V and J ends were trimmed by 1 base and 2 bases, with 9 bases remaining between them. CDR3 region: CASSLEGGPYNEQFF. In nucleotides, the CDR3 is TGTGCCAGCAGCTTAGAGGGGGGACCCTACAATGAGCAGTTCTTC.

The genes are TRBV30 and TRBJ1-4; 7 bases fit TRBD1. The J segment lost 4 bases and the V segment lost 6 bases, leaving 8 bases of the junction unmatched. CDR1 and CDR2 (germline): GTSNPN, SVGIG (reference sequence). This CDR3 has 14 amino acids. In DNA, the CDR3 is TGTGCCTGTACCGGGACAGCCTTTAATGAAAAACTGTTTTTT. Translated: CACTGTAFNEKLFF.